Listed below are T cell receptor beta chains from one sample, sequenced in a study of blood T cells in healthy people across ages. TCRdb recomputed calls from the 5' RACE reads with MiXCR, one row per CDR3 protein. This table holds 1.5 million to 2 million distinct CDR3 sequences, about 30% found once. The source material was blood. Source of these receptors: a woman younger than 45 in good health. Both conserved end residues are part of each CDR3. The D gene is left open where the match is weak. Rows may omit the clone size; those that give it use once, few, many or a size class.

J gene | V gene | D gene | clone size | CDR3 protein | CDR3 DNA
TRBJ1-1 | TRBV12-3/TRBV12-4 | TRBD1 | . | CASSKGAPDTEAFF | TGTGCCAGCAGTAAGGGGGCGCCGGACACTGAAGCTTTCTTT
TRBJ2-5 | TRBV7-9 | . | . | CASSLPPGKGRTQYF | TGTGCCAGCAGCTTGCCTCCCGGGAAGGGAAGGACCCAGTACTTC
TRBJ2-7 | TRBV7-3 | . | many | CASSRGLGPTYEQYF | TGTGCCAGCAGCCGGGGGTTGGGGCCTACCTACGAGCAGTACTTC
TRBJ2-5 | TRBV29-1 | . | many | CSVDREETQYF | TGCAGCGTTGACAGGGAAGAGACCCAGTACTTC
TRBJ2-3 | TRBV5-1 | TRBD1 | . | CASGQGASETDTQYF | TGCGCCAGCGGACAGGGGGCCAGCGAGACAGATACGCAGTATTTT
TRBJ2-7 | TRBV7-2 | TRBD2 | many | CASSRLAGGVYEQYF | TGTGCCAGCAGCCGACTAGCGGGAGGGGTCTACGAGCAGTACTTC
TRBJ2-3 | TRBV6-5 | . | few | CASSLLPQLTDTQYF | TGTGCCAGCAGCCTTTTGCCGCAGCTCACAGATACGCAGTATTTT
TRBJ2-1 | TRBV7-2 | . | many | CASSLQVYSEQFF | TGTGCCAGCAGCCTACAGGTTTACAGCGAGCAGTTCTTC
TRBJ2-3 | TRBV5-6 | . | . | CASSRDEEQYF | TGTGCCAGCAGCCGAGATGAGGAGCAGTATTTT
TRBJ1-1 | TRBV5-1 | . | once | CVSSGYPMNTEAFF | TGCGTCAGCAGCGGTTATCCCATGAACACTGAAGCTTTCTTT
TRBJ2-2 | TRBV3-1 | . | . | CASSQLRGTGELFF | TGTGCCAGCAGCCAACTTCGGGGAACCGGGGAGCTGTTTTTT
TRBJ2-1 | TRBV10-3 | TRBD2 | many | CAMKAAGGRDEQFF | TGTGCCATGAAAGCAGCGGGAGGAAGGGATGAGCAGTTCTTC
TRBJ1-5 | TRBV6-6 | . | . | CATNPREGPNQPQHF | TGTGCCACCAATCCCAGGGAGGGGCCGAATCAGCCCCAGCATTTT
TRBJ2-5 | TRBV10-3 | TRBD2 | . | CAISGGSGAGTGETQYF | TGTGCCATCAGTGGGGGATCTGGAGCGGGAACGGGAGAGACCCAGTACTTC
TRBJ2-3 | TRBV7-2 | . | few | CASSLAAGSTQYF | TGTGCCAGCAGCTTAGCGGCTGGGAGTACGCAGTATTTT
TRBJ2-5 | TRBV9 | . | . | CASSVAQTTQETQYF | TGTGCCAGCAGCGTAGCCCAAACCACCCAAGAGACCCAGTACTTC
TRBJ1-5 | TRBV6-1 | . | . | CASTSRGLSRNQPQHF | TGTGCCAGCACTAGTAGGGGTTTGTCGCGCAATCAGCCCCAGCATTTT
TRBJ2-3 | TRBV29-1 | . | many | CSAGGGDTQYF | TGCAGCGCAGGAGGGGGGGATACGCAGTATTTT
TRBJ2-5 | TRBV7-2 | TRBD2 | . | CVSMSWSGRGETQYF | TGTGTCAGCATGTCGTGGAGCGGGAGAGGAGAGACCCAGTACTTC
TRBJ2-1 | TRBV11-2 | TRBD2 | . | CASSFMGGGRAGNEQFF | TGTGCCAGCAGCTTTATGGGCGGCGGGAGGGCGGGCAATGAGCAGTTCTTC
TRBJ2-1 | TRBV29-1 | . | . | CSVAPVTYNEQFF | TGCAGCGTTGCTCCCGTAACCTACAATGAGCAGTTCTTC
TRBJ1-1 | TRBV7-2 | . | few | CASSPIWTGAFF | TGTGCCAGCAGCCCTATTTGGACGGGGGCTTTCTTT
TRBJ2-3 | TRBV12-3/TRBV12-4 | . | few | CASTLRNRGTDTQYF | TGTGCCAGCACCCTTAGGAACAGGGGCACAGATACGCAGTATTTT
TRBJ1-1 | TRBV7-9 | . | . | CASSFGQPTEAFF | TGTGCCAGCAGCTTCGGACAGCCTACTGAAGCTTTCTTT
TRBJ2-1 | TRBV29-1 | . | many | CSLRGSTYNEQFF | TGCTCCTTAAGGGGTAGTACCTACAATGAGCAGTTCTTC
TRBJ2-1 | TRBV19 | . | once | CASSIGTVYNEQFF | TGTGCCAGTAGTATAGGGACAGTCTACAATGAGCAGTTCTTC
TRBJ2-4 | TRBV9 | TRBD1 | many | CASSVGGTGAENIQYF | TGTGCCAGCAGCGTAGGAGGGACAGGGGCAGAAAACATTCAGTACTTC
TRBJ2-3 | TRBV6-6 | . | . | CASNSASTDTQYF | TGTGCCTCCAATAGTGCTAGCACAGATACGCAGTATTTT
TRBJ1-2 | TRBV28 | . | . | CASGGGQRANYGYTF | TGTGCCAGTGGGGGGGGGCAGCGGGCCAACTATGGCTACACCTTC
TRBJ1-4 | TRBV5-5 | TRBD1 | . | CASRNQGAANEKLFF | TGTGCCAGCAGGAATCAGGGGGCCGCTAATGAAAAACTGTTTTTT
TRBJ2-7 | TRBV7-8 | TRBD2 | few | CASSSTSGSFYEQYF | TGTGCCAGCAGCTCGACTAGCGGGAGCTTCTACGAGCAGTACTTC
TRBJ2-5 | TRBV20-1 | . | . | CSAREVTQGTGTQYF | TGCAGTGCTAGAGAGGTTACCCAGGGGACTGGGACCCAGTACTTC
TRBJ2-1 | TRBV7-2 | . | . | CASSLQVRGNEQFF | TGTGCCAGCAGCTTACAGGTCAGGGGCAATGAGCAGTTCTTC
TRBJ1-4 | TRBV6-5 | . | . | CASSPGEAREKLFF | TGTGCCAGCAGTCCAGGGGAAGCTCGTGAAAAACTGTTTTTT
TRBJ2-1 | TRBV7-6 | TRBD1 | . | CASSTDRDSEQFF | TGTGCCAGCAGCACGGACAGGGACTCTGAGCAGTTCTTC
TRBJ2-7 | TRBV4-3 | TRBD1 | many | CASSQVRTGYEQYF | TGCGCCAGCAGCCAAGTACGGACAGGGTACGAGCAGTACTTC
TRBJ1-5 | TRBV12-3/TRBV12-4 | . | few | CASSFLLNNQPQHF | TGTGCCAGCAGTTTCCTTCTAAACAATCAGCCCCAGCATTTT
TRBJ2-5 | TRBV11-2 | . | . | CASSLALVETQYF | TGTGCCAGCAGCTTAGCGCTGGTCGAGACCCAGTACTTC
TRBJ2-2 | TRBV6-5 | . | . | CASSYGGGRPGELFF | TGTGCCAGCAGTTATGGGGGTGGGCGACCTGGGGAGCTGTTTTTT
TRBJ2-7 | TRBV20-1 | TRBD2 | . | CSATTSGSRYEQYF | TGCAGTGCTACGACTAGCGGGAGTAGGTACGAGCAGTACTTC
TRBJ1-3 | TRBV12-3/TRBV12-4 | . | . | CASSFTTGGYSGNTIYF | TGTGCCAGCAGTTTCACGACCGGGGGATACTCTGGAAACACCATATATTTT
TRBJ1-5 | TRBV15 | TRBD1 | few | CATSSPLGQYNQPQHF | TGTGCCACCAGCAGCCCACTGGGACAGTACAATCAGCCCCAGCATTTT